These 7 T cell receptor beta chains originate from one sample sequenced in a study of CD8 T cells in ankylosing spondylitis (dated by TCRdb to 2017 to 2019). Overall study outcomes, separate from this receptor: A TCR beta motif of fewer than 10 highly homologous amino acid variants appeared characteristic of blood from ankylosing spondylitis patients.

The protocol used for the library was 5' RACE. TCRdb names Illumina HiSeq 2500 as the instrument used. Clones were called with MiXCR by TCRdb after fastp trimmed the public reads at Q25, and only in-frame beta chains were retained. Every CDR3 protein is listed once, alongside the most common genes and DNA of its rows. This sample comprises 390,000 or so distinct CDR3 sequences, under 25% of them detected only once. Jointly, the top ten make up approximately 15% of the sample. These TCRs' antigens remain unknown. Source material: blood, either unsorted or a sorted T cell fraction (not recorded which). These receptors were taken from a male donor with ankylosing spondylitis.

This clonotype was observed a handful of times. This chain joins TRBV24-1 and TRBJ2-3; D is possibly TRBD1 or TRBD2 (5 bases each). The CDR3 consists of 15 residues. The germline CDR1 and CDR2 sequences are KGHDR and SFDVKD. V dropped 10 bases and J dropped 4 bases, with 20 bases sitting between them. CDR3 sequence reads: CATQSGRVNPDTQYF. Written as DNA, the CDR3 is TGTGCCACGCAGTCGGGGCGCGTCAATCCAGATACGCAGTATTTT.

This clonotype was detected a few times. The chain combines TRBV5-1 with TRBJ2-5; the D gene is possibly TRBD2 (6 bases). The CDR3 covers 16 residues. Germline V lookup: CDR1 SGHRS, CDR2 YFSETQ. V lost 5 bases and J 5 bases, leaving 22 bases between the germline ends. CDR3 in DNA: TGCGCCAGCAGAGAGGGCGAATTCGGCGGGATTGAGACCCAGTACTTC. It translates to CASREGEFGGIETQYF.

The table lists this clonotype with a few counts. The chain employs TRBV29-1 and TRBJ2-1; the D is unclear. CDR3 length: 13 residues. Trimming removed 4 bases at V and 3 bases at J, with 10 bases between. Germline loops: CDR1 SQVTM, CDR2 ANQGSEA. The chain's CDR3 is CSVGLVNYNEQFF. The CDR3 bases are TGCAGCGTTGGACTGGTGAACTACAATGAGCAGTTCTTC.

There are a few counts of this clonotype. This may arise from a read error, as a much more abundant clone is one base away. The chain couples TRBV4-1 to TRBJ1-5, with 11 bases aligning to TRBD1. There are 15 residues in the CDR3. Germline lookup yields CDR1 MGHRA and CDR2 YSYEKL. The junction had 2 bases not matched to a gene; V was cut back by 2 bases and J by 5 bases. DNA of the CDR3: TGCGCCAGCAGCCAACGGACAGGGGGCGATCAGCCCCAGCATTTT. It specifies CASSQRTGGDQPQHF.

The chain recombines TRBV29-1 with TRBJ2-1, with a tentative D call TRBD2 (7 bases). V lost 7 bases to trimming and J lost 9 bases, with 16 bases between them. CDR3 length: 12 residues. Germline V gene sequence: CDR1 SQVTM, CDR2 ANQGSEA. CDR3 in amino acids: CSAEGGPGEQFF. The CDR3 DNA follows: TGCAGCGCCGAGGGGGGGCCCGGTGAGCAGTTCTTC.

This clonotype has more than one count but fewer than ten. V is TRBV5-4 and J is TRBJ2-1, with D perhaps being TRBD1 or TRBD2 (6 bases each). Germline CDR1 SGHNT, CDR2 YYREEE (reference sequence). CDR3 length equals 17 residues. V lost 4 bases, J lost 7 bases, and 24 bases lay in between. The CDR3: CASSTQRGAASPNEQFF. DNA of the CDR3: TGTGCCAGCAGCACCCAGAGGGGGGCGGCGAGCCCTAATGAGCAGTTCTTC.

The rearrangement joins TRBV6-1 to TRBJ2-7; tentative D call: TRBD1 (6 bases). CDR3 length: 13 amino acids. The V gene lost 1 base and the J gene lost 4 bases, with 8 bases spanning the gap. CDR1 and CDR2 from the germline V gene are MNHNS and SASEGT. The CDR3 region is CASSEGGRYEQYF. CDR3 nucleotides: TGTGCCAGCAGTGAAGGGGGGCGGTACGAGCAGTACTTC.